These 3 T cell receptor beta chains were sequenced from one sample in a study of T cells in Graves' hyperthyroidism and ophthalmopathy. From RNA transcripts, TCR beta CDR3 regions were amplified. An initial round of RT-PCR targeting the TCR CDR3 relied on the HTBI primer set. TCRdb re-called the multiplex PCR reads with MiXCR, one entry per CDR3 protein. The data contain hundreds of thousands of distinct CDR3 sequences, less than 25% of them singletons. Input material: blood. The receptors here all came from a man aged 25 to 40 with Graves' ophthalmopathy.

This clonotype has a handful of counts. V gene TRBV7-8 combines with J gene TRBJ2-2; weak D call: TRBD2 (6 bases). This CDR3 has 16 residues. Germline V gene data show CDR1 as SGHVS and CDR2 as FQNEAQ. V was cut by 5 bases and J by 0 bases, with 13 bases left in between. The CDR3 reads CASSPPTRANTGELFF. In DNA, the CDR3 is TGTGCCAGCAGCCCACCGACTAGGGCGAACACCGGGGAGCTGTTTTTT.

A few counts support this clonotype. This chain uses TRBV20-1 with TRBJ2-5; D is ambiguous. The CDR3 sequence is 11 residues long. The V gene lost 7 bases and the J gene lost 2 bases, with 8 bases spanning the gap. Per germline, CDR1 DFQATT and CDR2 SNEGSKA (reference sequence). CDR3 DNA sequence: TGCAGTGGGCACAGACAAGAGACCCAGTACTTC. It specifies CSGHRQETQYF.

The chain couples TRBV11-1 to TRBJ1-4; D gene ambiguous. Trimming took 4 bases from V and 5 from J, leaving 14 bases between them. This CDR3 is built from 15 residues. The germline CDR1 and CDR2 sequences are SGHAT and FQDESV (reference sequence). The CDR3 here is CASSSPASQNEKLFF. The CDR3 coding sequence is TGTGCCAGCAGCTCCCCAGCAAGCCAGAATGAAAAACTGTTTTTT.